These T cell receptor beta chains were read from a single sample in a study of T-cell memory formation after mild COVID-19. From the 5' RACE reads, TCRdb called clonotypes with MiXCR, one entry per CDR3 protein. The sample has 350,000 or so distinct CDR3 sequences, about 20% seen once. Specimen: PBMCs or a T cell subset sorted from them (not recorded which). The receptor source for this set is a man in his late teens or twenties who had mild COVID-19 (a few samples of this study predate the infection). Cell type and time point are not known. Both conserved end residues are part of each CDR3. D genes are given only for firm matches. The size entry is marked missing in some rows and otherwise reads once, few, many or a size class.

d_call	v_call	cdr3_length	j_call	clone_size	cdr3_nt	cdr3_aa
NA	TRBV15	13	TRBJ1-5	NA	TGTGCCACCAGCAGCGGGAGAAATCAGCCCCAGCATTTT	CATSSGRNQPQHF
NA	TRBV4-2	16	TRBJ1-6	NA	TGTGCCAGCAGCCAAGAAAGGACGTACGGTAATTCACCCCTCCACTTT	CASSQERTYGNSPLHF
NA	TRBV4-3	15	TRBJ2-4	many	TGCGCCAGCAGCCAAGATCTTAACGCCAAAAACATTCAGTACTTC	CASSQDLNAKNIQYF
TRBD1	TRBV20-1	15	TRBJ1-3	NA	TGCAGTGCTCACGGACAGGGAAGGTCTGGAAACACCATATATTTT	CSAHGQGRSGNTIYF
TRBD1	TRBV6-6	15	TRBJ2-5	few	TGTGCCAGCAGGTACCGGGACAGGCACCAAGAGACCCAGTACTTC	CASRYRDRHQETQYF
TRBD1	TRBV6-6	14	TRBJ2-7	NA	TGTGCCAGCAGGTCCGACAGGGGCTGGGACGAGCAGTACTTC	CASRSDRGWDEQYF
TRBD2	TRBV5-1	16	TRBJ2-3	NA	TGCGCCAGCCGCCTTACACTAGCGGAACTCACAGATACGCAGTATTTT	CASRLTLAELTDTQYF
TRBD1	TRBV6-5	14	TRBJ2-3	NA	TGTGCCACCGGACAGGGGGCTAACACAGATACGCAGTATTTT	CATGQGANTDTQYF
NA	TRBV29-1	13	TRBJ1-4	NA	TGCAGCGGACGGGGGGACGGTAATGAAAAACTGTTTTTT	CSGRGDGNEKLFF
TRBD2	TRBV7-9	15	TRBJ2-1	NA	TGTGCCAGCAGCTTACGACGGGGGGGATACAATGAGCAGTTCTTC	CASSLRRGGYNEQFF
NA	TRBV12-3/TRBV12-4	11	TRBJ2-5	NA	TGTGCCAGCGGAGTCGCGGAGACCCAGTACTTC	CASGVAETQYF
TRBD1	TRBV7-2	15	TRBJ2-4	few	TGTGCCAGCAGCTTAGCGACAGGGGTTACAGACATTCAGTACTTC	CASSLATGVTDIQYF
NA	TRBV11-2	16	TRBJ1-3	NA	TGTGCCAGCAGCTCTCTCTCAGGGGCTTCTGGAAACACCATATATTTT	CASSSLSGASGNTIYF
NA	TRBV5-1	14	TRBJ1-2	NA	TGCGCCAGCAGCTTGGGACAGAGTGGCTATGGCTACACCTTC	CASSLGQSGYGYTF
TRBD1	TRBV5-1	16	TRBJ2-7	NA	TGCGCCAGCGCGCACCGGGACAGGGGTCTCTCCTACGAGCAGTACTTC	CASAHRDRGLSYEQYF
NA	TRBV10-3	13	TRBJ2-5	NA	TGTGCCATCAGGGACCTGAAATCGGAGACCCAGTACTTC	CAIRDLKSETQYF
TRBD2	TRBV20-1	15	TRBJ2-3	NA	TGCAGTGCTAGCGTGCTAGCGGTTGTTTTGGATACGCAGTATTTT	CSASVLAVVLDTQYF
TRBD1	TRBV20-1	12	TRBJ1-1	NA	TGCAGTGCTAGATATGGACAGGAGGAAGCTTTCTTT	CSARYGQEEAFF
NA	TRBV6-2/TRBV6-3	13	TRBJ1-2	NA	TGTGCCAGCAGTGATACAGGTTACTATGGCTACACCTTC	CASSDTGYYGYTF
TRBD1	TRBV20-1	13	TRBJ1-3	NA	TGCAGTGCTCGCCGGACAGGGGGAAACACCATATATTTT	CSARRTGGNTIYF
TRBD1	TRBV6-6	15	TRBJ1-1	few	TGTGCCAGCAGTCCCGGGACAGGGAGTTACTCTGAAGCTTTCTTT	CASSPGTGSYSEAFF
NA	TRBV12-3/TRBV12-4	13	TRBJ1-1	few	TGTGCCAGCAGTAGGGACGTTGCCACTGAAGCTTTCTTT	CASSRDVATEAFF